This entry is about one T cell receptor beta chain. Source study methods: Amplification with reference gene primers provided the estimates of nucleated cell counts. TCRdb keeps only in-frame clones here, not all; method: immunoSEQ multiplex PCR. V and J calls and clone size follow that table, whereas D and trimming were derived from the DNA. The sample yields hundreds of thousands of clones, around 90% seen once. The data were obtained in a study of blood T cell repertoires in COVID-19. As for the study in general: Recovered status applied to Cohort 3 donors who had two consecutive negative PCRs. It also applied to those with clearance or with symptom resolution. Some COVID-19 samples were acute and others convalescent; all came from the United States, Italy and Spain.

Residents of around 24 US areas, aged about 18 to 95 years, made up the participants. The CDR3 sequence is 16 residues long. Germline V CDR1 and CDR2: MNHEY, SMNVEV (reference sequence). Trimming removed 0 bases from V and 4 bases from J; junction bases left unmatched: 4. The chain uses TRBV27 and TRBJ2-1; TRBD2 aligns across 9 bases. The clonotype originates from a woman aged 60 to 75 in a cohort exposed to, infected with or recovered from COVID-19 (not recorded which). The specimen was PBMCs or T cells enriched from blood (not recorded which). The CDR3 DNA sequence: TGTGCCAGCAGTTTATCGGGGCGGGAGGGATACAATGAGCAGTTCTTC. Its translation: CASSLSGREGYNEQFF.